A single sample gave rise to the 3 T cell receptor delta chains below, sequenced in a study of γδ T cells in repeated Plasmodium falciparum infection. Bulk repertoires came from Vgamma9/Vdelta2+ or Vdelta2-negative gammadelta T cells flow-sorted from PBMC. TCRdb redid the clone calls on the multiplex PCR reads with CATT. Counted here are 70,000 to 95,000 delta-chain clones, roughly 1.4% occurring once; the ten biggest clones make up more than 7%. The material sequenced was gamma-delta T cells from blood. These receptors originate from a pool of human donors (malaria-infected and uninfected, not separated).

A few counts support this clone. The protein TCRdb lists belongs to a much larger clone and differs from this DNA's translation at residue 23, which points to a read error; the protein shown is made from the DNA. The V gene is TRDV1; the J gene was not called; the D call in the table, TRDD3, was not verified against the DNA. CDR1 is TSWWSYY and CDR2 is QGS in the germline V gene. The CDR3 has 24 residues. The CDR3, as DNA: TGTGCTCTTGGGGAACGGAGAGCGGTGGGGGATAAATCCCACTCATCCCTCTACACCGATAAACTCACCTTT. It translates to CALGERRAVGDKSHSSLYTDKLTF.

A word on this clone: The likely explanation is a read error, given a far larger clone one base away. Other nucleotide sequences in the sample specify the same CDR3. The CDR3 here is CALGEESRRRELGELFGPKLIF. In DNA, the CDR3 is TGTGCTCTTGGGGAAGAGAGTCGGCGGCGGGAGCTGGGGGAGCTCTTTGGTCCTAAACTCATCTTT. V usage is TRDV1 and J usage is TRDJ1, with TRDD3 matching over 8 bases. No J segment appears in TCRdb, so it was assigned here by matching the sequence to germline. The germline CDR1 and CDR2 sequences are TSWWSYY and QGS. V dropped 2 bases and J dropped 7; count of bases not matched to a gene: 30. The CDR3 extends over 22 amino acids.

This clone appeared a few times. It is likely a read error: a sequence one base away is far more abundant. Other nucleotide sequences from this sample produce the same CDR3. The J gene is uncalled and the V gene is TRDV2; TRDD3 is the table's D call, not checked against the DNA. The CDR3 extends over 15 amino acids. CDR1 is GEAIGNYY, CDR2 EKD, per germline. The CDR3 reads CACEPLGDYTDKLIF. The DNA for the CDR3 is TGTGCCTGTGAGCCTCTGGGGGATTACACCGATAAACTTATCTTT.